Given below is one T cell receptor (beta chain) in context. This clonotype was observed a few times. What antigen it recognizes has not been identified. The record has no base qualities; no much larger clone is one base away. Library creation used PCR. Sequencing used an Illumina HiSeq 2500. To reduce PCR and sequencing biases, unique molecular identifiers were incorporated into the TCR beta cDNA libraries. Roughly 0.5 million cDNA molecules were obtained per 1 to 10 million input T cells, so each molecule approximated one T cell. The patient libraries were prepared and sequenced with the same protocol used for the earlier healthy control dataset. Within a given batch, samples were prepared together, multiplexed and sequenced on the same HiSeq lane. The study's processing was this. MIGEC was used to process the raw barcoded reads, and molecular identifier groups with only a single read were discarded before consensus assembly and CDR3 extraction. VDJtools was used for post-analysis of the clonotype tables, with diversity normalized by down-sampling every dataset to the smallest sample size. In repertoire overlap clustering, CDR3 amino acid sequences, but not nucleotide sequences, were matched to correct batch-related cross-sample contamination. The public reads were quality trimmed at Q25 with fastp and then assembled into clones with MiXCR by TCRdb, keeping productive beta chains. Merged by CDR3 protein, the rows form single entries marked with the most common genes and DNA. TCRdb, rather than the study authors, made the V and J calls. In this sample the table shows 430,000 or so distinct CDR3 sequences, approximately 37% of which occur a single time. The ten largest make up approximately 7.6% of the sample.

This entry belongs to a study of post-analysis software for immune sequencing data (dated by TCRdb to the mid-2010s). About the full investigation: Relapsing-remitting, secondary progressive and progressive-relapsing multiple sclerosis were recorded as disease courses, and subtype annotation was lacking for some patients. The patient repertoires were compared against approximately twelve previously published healthy control repertoires obtained from donors aged 6 to 25 years. A subset of samples was prepared in parallel using single-end sample barcoding, then pooled and co-amplified after Illumina adapter ligation.

To demonstrate the VDJtools post-analysis software, TCR beta repertoires were profiled from the peripheral blood of more than ten young patients with multiple sclerosis. The patients with multiple sclerosis were children and adolescents between roughly 6 and 17 years of age. General findings and caveats noted by the study authors: Multiple sclerosis patients had significantly lower normalized Chao1 diversity than controls, a result that suggests substantial peripheral T-cell clonal expansion. The multiple sclerosis patient group was slightly younger than the control group. Direct clustering with F measure showed strong co-clustering of samples prepared in the same batch, prompting a batch-effect correction.

The clonotype originates from a girl aged 2 to 10 with multiple sclerosis. Material: blood.

The CDR3 protein: CASSSLGDEQYF. The nucleotide sequence reads TGTGCCAGCAGCTCGCTTGGGGACGAGCAGTACTTC. Rearrangement joined TRBV7-2 to TRBJ2-5; there is no confident call for the D gene. The closer fit of TRBJ2-7 to the DNA end suggests the J call may be wrong. Its CDR3 holds 12 amino acids, cysteine through phenylalanine. Only CDR3 DNA remains: 36 bases, in frame from the first base. CDR1 and CDR2 were assigned from the germline V gene as SGHTA and FQGNSA.